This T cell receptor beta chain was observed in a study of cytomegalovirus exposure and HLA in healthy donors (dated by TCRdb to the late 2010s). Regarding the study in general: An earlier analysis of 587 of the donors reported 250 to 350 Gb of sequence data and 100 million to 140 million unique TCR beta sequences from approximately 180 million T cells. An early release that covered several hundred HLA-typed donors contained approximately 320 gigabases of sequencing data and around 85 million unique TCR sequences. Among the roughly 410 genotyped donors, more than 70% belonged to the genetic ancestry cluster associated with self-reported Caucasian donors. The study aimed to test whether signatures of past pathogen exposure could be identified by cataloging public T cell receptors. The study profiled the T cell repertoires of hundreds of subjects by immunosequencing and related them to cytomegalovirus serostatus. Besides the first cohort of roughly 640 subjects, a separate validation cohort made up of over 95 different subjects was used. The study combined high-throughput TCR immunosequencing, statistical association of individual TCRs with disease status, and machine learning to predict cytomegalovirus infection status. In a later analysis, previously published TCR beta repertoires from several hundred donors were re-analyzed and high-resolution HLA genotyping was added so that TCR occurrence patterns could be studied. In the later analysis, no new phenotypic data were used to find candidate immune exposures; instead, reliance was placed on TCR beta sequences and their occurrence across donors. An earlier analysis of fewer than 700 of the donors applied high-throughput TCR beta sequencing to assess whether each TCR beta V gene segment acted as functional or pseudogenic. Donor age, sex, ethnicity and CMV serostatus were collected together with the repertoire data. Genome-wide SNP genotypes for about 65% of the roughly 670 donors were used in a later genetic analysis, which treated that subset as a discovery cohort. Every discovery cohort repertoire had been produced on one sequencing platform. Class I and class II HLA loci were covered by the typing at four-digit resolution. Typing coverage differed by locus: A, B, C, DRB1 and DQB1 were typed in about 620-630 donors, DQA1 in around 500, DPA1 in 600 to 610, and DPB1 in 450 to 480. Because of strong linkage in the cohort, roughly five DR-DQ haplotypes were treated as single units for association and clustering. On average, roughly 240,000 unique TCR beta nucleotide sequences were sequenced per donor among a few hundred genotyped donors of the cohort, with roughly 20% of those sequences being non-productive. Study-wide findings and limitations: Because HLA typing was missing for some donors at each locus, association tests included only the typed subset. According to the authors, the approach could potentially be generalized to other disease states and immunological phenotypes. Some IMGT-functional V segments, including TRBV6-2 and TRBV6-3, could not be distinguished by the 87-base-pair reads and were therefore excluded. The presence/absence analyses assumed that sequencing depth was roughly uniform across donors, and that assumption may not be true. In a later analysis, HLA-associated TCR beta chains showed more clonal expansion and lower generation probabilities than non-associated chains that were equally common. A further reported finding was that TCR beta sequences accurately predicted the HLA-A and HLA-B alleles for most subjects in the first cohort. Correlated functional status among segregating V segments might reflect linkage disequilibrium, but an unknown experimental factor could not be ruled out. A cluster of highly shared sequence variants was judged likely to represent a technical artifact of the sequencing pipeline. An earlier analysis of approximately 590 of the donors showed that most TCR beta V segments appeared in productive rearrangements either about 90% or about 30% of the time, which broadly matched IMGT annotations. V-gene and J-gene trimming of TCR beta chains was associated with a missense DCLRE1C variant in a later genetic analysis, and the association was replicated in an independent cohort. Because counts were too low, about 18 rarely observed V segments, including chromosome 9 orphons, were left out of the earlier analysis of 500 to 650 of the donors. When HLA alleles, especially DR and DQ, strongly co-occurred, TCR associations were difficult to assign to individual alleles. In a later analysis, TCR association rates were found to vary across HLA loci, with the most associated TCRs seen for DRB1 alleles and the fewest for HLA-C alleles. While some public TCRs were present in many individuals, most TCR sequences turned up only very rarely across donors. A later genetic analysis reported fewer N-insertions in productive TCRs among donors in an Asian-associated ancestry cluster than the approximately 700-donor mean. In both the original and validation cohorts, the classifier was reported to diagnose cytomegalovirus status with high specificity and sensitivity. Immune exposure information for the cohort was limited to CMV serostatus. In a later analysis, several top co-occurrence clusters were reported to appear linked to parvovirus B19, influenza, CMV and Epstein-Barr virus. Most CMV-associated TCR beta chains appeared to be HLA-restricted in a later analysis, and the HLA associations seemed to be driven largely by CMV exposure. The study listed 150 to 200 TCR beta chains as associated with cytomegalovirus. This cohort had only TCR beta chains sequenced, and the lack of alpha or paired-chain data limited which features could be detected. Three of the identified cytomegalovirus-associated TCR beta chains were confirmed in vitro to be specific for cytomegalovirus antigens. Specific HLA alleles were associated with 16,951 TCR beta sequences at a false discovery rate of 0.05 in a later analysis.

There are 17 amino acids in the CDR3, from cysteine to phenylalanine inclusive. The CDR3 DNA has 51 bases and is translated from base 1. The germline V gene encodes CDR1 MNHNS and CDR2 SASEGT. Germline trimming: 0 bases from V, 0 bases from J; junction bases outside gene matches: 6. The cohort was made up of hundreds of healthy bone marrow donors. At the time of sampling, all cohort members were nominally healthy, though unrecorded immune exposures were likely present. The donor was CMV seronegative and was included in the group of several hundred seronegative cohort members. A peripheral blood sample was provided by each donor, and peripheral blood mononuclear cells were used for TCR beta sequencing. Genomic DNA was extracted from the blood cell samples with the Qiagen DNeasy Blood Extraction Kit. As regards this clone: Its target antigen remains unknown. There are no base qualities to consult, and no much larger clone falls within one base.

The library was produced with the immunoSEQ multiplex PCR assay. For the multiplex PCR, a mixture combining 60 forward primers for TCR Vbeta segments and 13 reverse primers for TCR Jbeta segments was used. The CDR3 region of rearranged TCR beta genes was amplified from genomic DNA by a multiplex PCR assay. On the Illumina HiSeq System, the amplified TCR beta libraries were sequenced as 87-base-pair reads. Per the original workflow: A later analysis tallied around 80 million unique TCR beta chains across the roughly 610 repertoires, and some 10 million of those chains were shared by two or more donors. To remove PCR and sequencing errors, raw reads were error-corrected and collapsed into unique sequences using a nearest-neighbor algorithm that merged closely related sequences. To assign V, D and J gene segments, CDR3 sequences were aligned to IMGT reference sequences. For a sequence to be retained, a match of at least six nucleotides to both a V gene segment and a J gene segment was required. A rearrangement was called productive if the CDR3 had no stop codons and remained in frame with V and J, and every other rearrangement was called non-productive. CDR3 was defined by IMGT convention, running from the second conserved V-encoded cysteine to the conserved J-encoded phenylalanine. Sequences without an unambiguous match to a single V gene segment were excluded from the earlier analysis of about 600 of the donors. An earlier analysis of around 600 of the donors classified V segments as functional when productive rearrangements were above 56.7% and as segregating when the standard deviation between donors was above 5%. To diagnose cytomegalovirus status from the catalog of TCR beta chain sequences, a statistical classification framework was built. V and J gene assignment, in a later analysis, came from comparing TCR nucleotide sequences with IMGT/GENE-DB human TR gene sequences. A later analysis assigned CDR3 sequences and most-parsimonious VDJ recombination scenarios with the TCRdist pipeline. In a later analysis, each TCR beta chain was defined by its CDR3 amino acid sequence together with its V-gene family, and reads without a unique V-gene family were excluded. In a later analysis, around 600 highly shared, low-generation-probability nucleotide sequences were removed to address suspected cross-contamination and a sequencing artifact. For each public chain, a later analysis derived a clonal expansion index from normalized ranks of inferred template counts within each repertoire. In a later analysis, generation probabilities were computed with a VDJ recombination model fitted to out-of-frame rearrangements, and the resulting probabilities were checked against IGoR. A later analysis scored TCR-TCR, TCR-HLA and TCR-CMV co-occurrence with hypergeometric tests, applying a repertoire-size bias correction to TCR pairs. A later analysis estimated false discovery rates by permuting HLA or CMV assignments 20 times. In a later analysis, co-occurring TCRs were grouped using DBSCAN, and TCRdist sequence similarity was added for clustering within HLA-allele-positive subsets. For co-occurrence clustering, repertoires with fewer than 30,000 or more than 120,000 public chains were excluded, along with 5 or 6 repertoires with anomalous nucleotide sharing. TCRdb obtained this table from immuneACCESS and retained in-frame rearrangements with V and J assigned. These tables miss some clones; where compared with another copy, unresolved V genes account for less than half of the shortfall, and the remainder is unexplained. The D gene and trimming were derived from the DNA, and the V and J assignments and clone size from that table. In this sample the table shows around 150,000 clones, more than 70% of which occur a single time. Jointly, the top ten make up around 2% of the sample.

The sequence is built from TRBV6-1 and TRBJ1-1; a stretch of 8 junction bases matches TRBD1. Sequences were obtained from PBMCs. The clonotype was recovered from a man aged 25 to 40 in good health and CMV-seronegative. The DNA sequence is TGTGCCAGCAGTGAAGCGGGACAGGCCCTTGTGAACACTGAAGCTTTCTTT. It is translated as CASSEAGQALVNTEAFF.